These 19 T cell receptor beta chains originate from one sample sequenced in a study of T cells in Graves' hyperthyroidism and ophthalmopathy. TCR beta CDR3 regions were amplified from RNA. HTBI primers were used for first-round RT-PCR of the TCR CDR3. TCRdb reanalysed the multiplex PCR reads using MiXCR and keeps one entry per CDR3 protein. The sample consists of roughly 510,000 distinct CDR3 sequences, roughly 45% of them appearing once. Sequencing was done on a sample of peripheral blood or thyroid tissue (not recorded which). These TCRs come from an adult woman with Graves' disease, either hyperthyroidism or ophthalmopathy (not recorded which).

This chain links TRBV2 with TRBJ1-1, with D uncertain. Germline lookup yields CDR1 SNHLY and CDR2 FYNNEI. V shed 6 bases and J shed 0 bases, with 23 bases lying between them. There are 18 residues in the CDR3. The CDR3 is CASSQVSGRLGLNTEAFF. The CDR3 DNA reads as TGTGCCAGCAGCCAAGTTTCCGGTCGTTTAGGTTTGAACACTGAAGCTTTCTTT.

This clonotype came up a few times. The rearrangement links TRBV7-6 to TRBJ1-5, with D possibly matching TRBD1 (5 bases). Germline-derived CDR1 and CDR2 are SGHVS and FNYEAQ. The CDR3 runs 16 residues. V shed 8 bases and J shed 2 bases, with 19 bases lying between them. The CDR3 sequence: CASSPVGGGRNQPQHF. The CDR3 nucleotides read TGTGCCAGCTCACCTGTCGGGGGGGGACGCAATCAGCCCCAGCATTTT.

This chain joins TRBV7-2 and TRBJ1-5; the match to TRBD1 covers 7 bases. Germline V gives CDR1 SGHTA, CDR2 FQGNSA. J gave up 6 bases and V 5 bases, and 7 bases lay outside the gene matches. The CDR3 loop spans 14 amino acids. For the CDR3, the DNA is TGTGCCAGCAGCGAGGGACAGTCCAGTCAGCCCCAGCATTTT. Protein sequence: CASSEGQSSQPQHF.

This clonotype was detected many times. The CDR3 sequence is CASSLTGTGGYSPLHF. Here the CDR3 DNA reads TGTGCCAGCAGCCTAACCGGGACAGGGGGCTATTCACCCCTCCACTTT. The gene calls are TRBV7-2 and TRBJ1-6, with 12 bases matching TRBD1. J lost 8 bases, V lost 5 bases, and 7 bases had no gene match. The CDR3 length is 16 residues. Germline V lookup: CDR1 SGHTA, CDR2 FQGNSA.

The rearrangement links TRBV10-3 to TRBJ1-2; 9 bases are shared with TRBD1. The CDR3 covers 16 residues. Per the germline V gene, CDR1 is ENHRY and CDR2 is SYGVKD. The V gene end was trimmed by 1 base and the J gene end by 4 bases; junction bases not matched to a gene: 7. CDR3 nucleotide sequence: TGTGCCATCAGTGAGTGGGCCGGGACAGGGCTCTATGGCTACACCTTC. Translating it yields CAISEWAGTGLYGYTF.

The CDR3, as DNA: TGCGCCACCCAGGCCGGGGGCGCTGAGGAAAAACTGTTTTTT. This sequence encodes CATQAGGAEEKLFF. The chain carries TRBV10-2 and TRBJ1-4, with D possibly matching TRBD1 (6 bases). V was shortened by 10 bases and J by 8 bases, with 20 bases between the two germline ends. CDR1 and CDR2 (germline): WSHSY, SAAADI. CDR3 size: 14 residues.

The chain has TRBV29-1 and TRBJ2-3; D is ambiguous. The CDR3 is 13 amino acids. CDR1 is SQVTM, CDR2 ANQGSEA, per germline. V was clipped by 7 bases and J by 1 base, with 12 bases between them. The CDR3 DNA is TGCAGCGCAATTATCGAAGGCACAGATACGCAGTATTTT. This sequence encodes CSAIIEGTDTQYF.

This clonotype was seen a handful of times. This chain links TRBV11-3 with TRBJ2-7; D uncertain. Germline V lookup: CDR1 SGHNT, CDR2 YENEEA. The CDR3 extends over 14 amino acids. V was clipped by 1 base and J by 3 bases, with 10 bases between them. CDR3 sequence reads: CASSLGGEFYEQYF. CDR3 nucleotide sequence: TGTGCCAGCAGCTTAGGGGGTGAGTTCTACGAGCAGTACTTC.

This chain joins TRBV20-1 and TRBJ1-1; D perhaps matches TRBD1 (6 bases). This CDR3 is built from 14 residues. V gave up 6 bases and J gave up 5 bases, with 19 bases separating them. Looked up from germline, CDR1 is DFQATT and CDR2 is SNEGSKA (reference sequence). This CDR3 reads CSALLPQGNTEAFF. In nucleotides, the CDR3 is TGCAGTGCCCTACTCCCCCAGGGGAATACTGAAGCTTTCTTT.

This clonotype appeared a single time. The V call is TRBV7-9, the J call TRBJ2-2; 8 bases line up with TRBD1. The germline CDR1 and CDR2 sequences are SEHNR and FQNEAQ (reference sequence). The CDR3 spans 16 residues. The ends lost 5 bases at V and 1 base at J; junction bases unmatched: 6. CDR3 DNA: TGTGCCAGCAGCGTGTTTGGGACAGGGAACACCGGGGAGCTGTTTTTT. This codes for CASSVFGTGNTGELFF.

The V call is TRBV29-1, the J call TRBJ1-1, with TRBD1 as a possible D gene (5 bases). The CDR3 has 12 amino acids. Germline V gene data show CDR1 as SQVTM and CDR2 as ANQGSEA. This CDR3 reads CRSMGQNTEAFF. CDR3 nucleotides: TGCAGGTCTATGGGGCAGAACACTGAAGCTTTCTTT.

This clonotype appeared many times. The V gene is TRBV7-2, the J gene TRBJ2-5, with TRBD2 matching over 10 bases. The junction had 4 bases not matched to a gene; V was cut back by 4 bases and J by 5 bases. From germline, CDR1 is SGHTA and CDR2 FQGNSA. The CDR3 length is 14 residues. Here the CDR3 DNA reads TGTGCCAGCAGCTCGGGACTAGCGAGGGAGACCCAGTACTTC. Encoded protein: CASSSGLARETQYF. The whole variable domain, filled in from reference TRBV7-2 and TRBJ2-5, reads GAGVSQSPSNKVTEKGKDVELRCDPISGHTALYWYRQSLGQGLEFLIYFQGNSAPDKSGLPSDRFSAERTGGSVSTLTIQRTQQEDSAVYLCASSSGLARETQYFGPGTRLLVL.

The chain employs TRBV20-1 and TRBJ1-5, with 8 bases aligning to TRBD1. CDR1 is DFQATT and CDR2 is SNEGSKA in the germline V gene (reference sequence). With V trimmed by 4 bases and J by 4 bases, 9 bases remained unmatched. CDR3 length equals 15 residues. Here the CDR3 reads CSAKVPDRENQPQHF. The CDR3 DNA follows: TGCAGTGCTAAGGTGCCGGACAGGGAGAATCAGCCCCAGCATTTT.

This clonotype was seen at least ten times. The chain joins TRBV7-3 to TRBJ1-1; D is uncertain. V lost 2 bases and J 0 bases, leaving 10 bases between the germline ends. Looked up from germline, CDR1 is SGHTA and CDR2 is FQGTGA. The CDR3 extends over 15 amino acids. CDR3 bases: TGTGCCAGCAGCTTAGTTGGCGCCCTGAACACTGAAGCTTTCTTT. Protein sequence: CASSLVGALNTEAFF. The complete variable domain, with remaining parts taken from reference TRBV7-3 and TRBJ1-1, reads GAGVSQTPSNKVTEKGKYVELRCDPISGHTALYWYRQSLGQGPEFLIYFQGTGAADDSGLPNDRFFAVRPEGSVSTLKIQRTERGDSAVYLCASSLVGALNTEAFFGQGTRLTVV.

This chain connects TRBV28 to TRBJ1-2; D is ambiguous. Trimming cost V 5 bases and J 1 base, with 11 bases left between them. The CDR3 runs 14 residues. In germline, CDR1 is MDHEN, CDR2 SYDVKM. CDR3 sequence reads: CASSGRLINYGYTF. Written as DNA, the CDR3 is TGTGCCAGCAGTGGGCGACTCATTAACTATGGCTACACCTTC.

V is TRBV4-3 and J is TRBJ1-4; possible D gene TRBD1, 6 bases. The V end lost 1 base, the J end lost 8 bases, and 14 bases lay between the germline ends. Germline V gene lookup returns CDR1 LGHNA and CDR2 YSLEER. The CDR3 is 15 residues long. The chain's CDR3 is CASSQVGRGKEKLFF. CDR3 nucleotide sequence: TGCGCCAGCAGCCAAGTCGGCAGGGGAAAGGAAAAACTGTTTTTT.

This clonotype was observed many times. This chain links TRBV5-1 with TRBJ1-1, with a weak D call TRBD1 (5 bases). Germline values: CDR1 SGHRS, CDR2 YFSETQ. This CDR3 spans 15 amino acids. Trimming shortened V by 4 bases and J by 6 bases, and 19 bases separated the two germline ends. The CDR3 region has the DNA TGCGCCAGCAGCGGTGTCGCGGGACCCGGAGCTGAAGCTTTCTTT. It yields the protein CASSGVAGPGAEAFF.

At least ten counts were recorded for this clonotype. The chain employs TRBV20-1 and TRBJ2-7, with 9 bases aligning to TRBD1. This CDR3 contains 14 residues. Germline lookup yields CDR1 DFQATT and CDR2 SNEGSKA (reference sequence). The V and J ends lost 6 bases and 3 bases, in that order; junction bases with no gene match: 9. The CDR3 sequence is CSATDRDRVYEQYF. For the CDR3, the DNA is TGCAGTGCAACCGACCGGGACAGGGTCTACGAGCAGTACTTC.

This clonotype was seen a handful of times. V gene TRBV15 combines with J gene TRBJ2-6, with no clear D. This CDR3 comprises 14 residues. Trimming pared 5 bases from V and 2 bases from J, leaving 7 bases between. Germline V lookup: CDR1 LNHNV, CDR2 YYDKDF (reference sequence). The CDR3, as DNA: TGTGCCACCAGCGGCCGTGCTGGGGCCAACGTCCTGACTTTC. Residues: CATSGRAGANVLTF.